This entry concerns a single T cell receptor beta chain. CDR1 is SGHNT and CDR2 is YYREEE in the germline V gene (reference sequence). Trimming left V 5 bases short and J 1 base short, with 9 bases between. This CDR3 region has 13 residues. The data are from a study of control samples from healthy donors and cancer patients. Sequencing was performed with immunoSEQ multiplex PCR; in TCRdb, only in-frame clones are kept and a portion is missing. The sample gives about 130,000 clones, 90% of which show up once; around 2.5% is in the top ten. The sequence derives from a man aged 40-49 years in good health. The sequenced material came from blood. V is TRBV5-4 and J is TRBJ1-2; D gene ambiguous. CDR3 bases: TGTGCCAGCAGACATCAGGATAACTATGGCTACACCTTC. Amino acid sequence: CASRHQDNYGYTF.